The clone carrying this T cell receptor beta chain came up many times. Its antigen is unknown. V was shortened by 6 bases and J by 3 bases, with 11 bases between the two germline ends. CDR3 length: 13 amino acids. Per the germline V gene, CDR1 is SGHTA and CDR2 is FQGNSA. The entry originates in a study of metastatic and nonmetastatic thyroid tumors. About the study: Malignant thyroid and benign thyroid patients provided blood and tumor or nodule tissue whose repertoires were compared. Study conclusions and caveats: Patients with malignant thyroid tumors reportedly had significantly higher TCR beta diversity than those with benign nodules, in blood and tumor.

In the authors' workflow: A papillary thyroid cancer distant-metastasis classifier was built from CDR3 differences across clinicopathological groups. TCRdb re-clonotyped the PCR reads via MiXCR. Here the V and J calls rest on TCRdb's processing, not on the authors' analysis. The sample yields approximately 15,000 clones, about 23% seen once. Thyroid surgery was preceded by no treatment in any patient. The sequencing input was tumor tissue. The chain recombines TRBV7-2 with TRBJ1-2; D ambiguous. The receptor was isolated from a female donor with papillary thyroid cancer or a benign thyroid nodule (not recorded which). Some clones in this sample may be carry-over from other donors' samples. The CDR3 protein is CASRPAGHYGYTF. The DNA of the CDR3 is TGTGCCAGCAGACCCGCGGGTCACTATGGCTACACCTTC.